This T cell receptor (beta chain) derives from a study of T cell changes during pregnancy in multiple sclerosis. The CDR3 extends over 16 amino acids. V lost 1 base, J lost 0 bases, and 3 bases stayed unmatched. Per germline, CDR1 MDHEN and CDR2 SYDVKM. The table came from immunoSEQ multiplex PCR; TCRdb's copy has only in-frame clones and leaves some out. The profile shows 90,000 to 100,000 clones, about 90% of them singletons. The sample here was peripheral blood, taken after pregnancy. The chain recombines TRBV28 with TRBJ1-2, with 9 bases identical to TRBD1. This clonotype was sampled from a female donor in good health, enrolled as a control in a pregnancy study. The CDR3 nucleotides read TGTGCCAGCAGTTTATCTGACAGGGGGACTAACTATGGCTACACCTTC. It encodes CASSLSDRGTNYGYTF.